The present T cell receptor (beta chain) was sequenced within a study of blood T cell repertoires in COVID-19. Study-wide background: Acute and convalescent COVID-19 specimens originated in the United States, Italy and Spain. From T cells, B-cell-depleted T cells, or PBMCs came the material, which was cDNA or gDNA.

Authors' methods: From reference gene primer amplification, estimates of nucleated cell counts were derived. Profiling relied on immunoSEQ multiplex PCR, and the TCRdb table lists in-frame clones only, not all of them. The DNA was the basis for D and trimming; V, J and clone size are from that table. Of 25,000 to 35,000 clones listed, approximately 90% were seen once; the top ten hold about 15%. The CDR3 has 17 residues. Trimming left V 4 bases short and J 0 bases short, with 15 bases between. CDR1 and CDR2 (germline): SNHLY, FYNNEI. The genes are TRBV2 and TRBJ2-2; D is unclear. This TCR was recovered from a man at least 80 years old with acute or convalescent COVID-19. The sample taken for sequencing was peripheral blood. Here the CDR3 DNA reads TGTGCCAGCAGTGGCCTGGGCCCTGGCGCGAACACCGGGGAGCTGTTTTTT. Translation: CASSGLGPGANTGELFF.